A single sample gave rise to the 14 T cell receptor beta chains below, sequenced in a study of blood T cell repertoires in COVID-19. Some clones are missing from TCRdb's copy, which holds only in-frame ones; the method was immunoSEQ multiplex PCR. The data contain about 59,000 clones, 70% to 85% of them singletons. The sample taken for sequencing was peripheral blood. The receptors were sampled from a woman aged 70-85 years with acute or convalescent COVID-19.

This rearrangement joins TRBV2 to TRBJ1-5, with TRBD1 identical over 7 bases. Germline lookup yields CDR1 SNHLY and CDR2 FYNNEI. The V gene end was trimmed by 0 bases and the J gene end by 9 bases; junction bases not matched to a gene: 14. The CDR3 totals 17 residues. The CDR3 region is CASSEAVRQGPSRPQHF. The CDR3 bases are TGTGCCAGCAGTGAAGCGGTAAGACAGGGCCCATCGCGGCCCCAGCATTTT.

This chain connects TRBV7-9 to TRBJ2-1, with 7 bases fitting TRBD1. With 4 bases clipped from V and 2 bases from J, the junction kept 5 bases outside the gene matches. The CDR3 sequence is 15 residues long. The germline gives CDR1 SEHNR, CDR2 FQNEAQ (reference sequence). CDR3 nucleotide sequence: TGTGCCAGCAGCTCAGGGGGAAGCGCCTACAATGAGCAGTTCTTC. It codes for CASSSGGSAYNEQFF. Together with reference TRBV7-9 and TRBJ2-1, the CDR3 gives the full variable domain: DTGVSQNPRHKITKRGQNVTFRCDPISEHNRLYWYRQTLGQGPEFLTYFQNEAQLEKSRLLSDRFSAERPKGSFSTLEIQRTEQGDSAMYLCASSSGGSAYNEQFFGPGTRLTVL.

The rearrangement uses TRBV19 and TRBJ1-1; D remains ambiguous. Between the trimmed V and J ends, which lost 3 bases and 4 bases, there was a span of 15 bases. The CDR3 loop spans 15 amino acids. CDR1 and CDR2 from the germline V gene are LNHDA and SQIVND (reference sequence). The CDR3 DNA follows: TGTGCCAGTAGTATCAATTTGGGCATCTTCACTGAAGCTTTCTTT. Translated, it gives CASSINLGIFTEAFF.

The gene calls are TRBV19 and TRBJ1-6; 9 bases are a match to TRBD1. The trim removed 6 bases at V and 0 bases at J, leaving 0 bases unmatched. There are 15 residues in the CDR3. Germline CDR1 LNHDA, CDR2 SQIVND (reference sequence). The CDR3 protein is CASRDRGSYNSPLHF. CDR3 DNA: TGTGCCAGTAGGGACAGGGGCTCCTATAATTCACCCCTCCACTTT.

The chain carries TRBV3-1 (or the pseudogene TRBV3-2) and TRBJ2-2; D ambiguous. CDR1 LGHDT and CDR2 YNNKEL come from the germline V gene (reference sequence). Trimming took off 5 bases at V and 9 bases at J, with 16 bases between the two ends. This CDR3 has 14 amino acids. The CDR3 coding sequence is TGTGCCAGCAGCTTAGTTTCGGGTAGCCGGGAGCTGTTTTTT. This sequence encodes CASSLVSGSRELFF.

The chain joins TRBV2 to TRBJ1-3; no clear D gene. Per the germline V gene, CDR1 is SNHLY and CDR2 is FYNNEI. The ends were cut back, 2 bases at V and 6 bases at J, with 11 bases in the middle. The CDR3 spans 14 residues. This CDR3 reads CASSETRGENTIYF. The CDR3 DNA reads TGTGCCAGCAGTGAAACGCGCGGTGAAAACACCATATATTTT.

This chain uses TRBV7-2 with TRBJ2-1; 7 bases agree with TRBD1. The CDR3 spans 14 residues. Germline V gives CDR1 SGHTA, CDR2 FQGNSA. The ends lost 5 bases at V and 3 bases at J; junction bases unmatched: 4. The CDR3 DNA sequence: TGTGCCAGCAGCGCCGACAGGGTCTACAATGAGCAGTTCTTC. Amino acids: CASSADRVYNEQFF.

The chain uses TRBV5-1 and TRBJ2-1; possible D gene TRBD1, 5 bases. V was shortened by 4 bases and J by 6 bases, with 17 bases between the two germline ends. This CDR3 spans 15 amino acids. Germline CDR1 SGHRS, CDR2 YFSETQ. This chain's CDR3 is CASSPRNLRANEQFF. The CDR3 DNA sequence: TGCGCCAGCAGCCCTCGAAACCTCAGGGCCAATGAGCAGTTCTTC. The variable domain in full, completed from reference TRBV5-1 and TRBJ2-1, reads KAGVTQTPRYLIKTRGQQVTLSCSPISGHRSVSWYQQTPGQGLQFLFEYFSETQRNKGNFPGRFSGRQFSNSRSEMNVSTLELGDSALYLCASSPRNLRANEQFFGPGTRLTVL.

In DNA form, the CDR3 reads TGTGCCAGCAGCCCCTCTCAAGTCGGGGGAACAGATACGCAGTATTTT. It yields the protein CASSPSQVGGTDTQYF. The V gene is TRBV11-3, the J gene TRBJ2-3; D possibly corresponds to TRBD2 (6 bases). The CDR3 covers 16 residues. Germline CDR1 is SGHNT and CDR2 is YENEEA. V lost 5 bases, J lost 3 bases, and 18 bases lay in between.

The CDR3 sequence is CASSHMNTEAFF. CDR3 sequence (DNA): TGTGCCAGCAGTCACATGAACACTGAAGCTTTCTTT. The chain is built from TRBV5-8 and TRBJ1-1; D is unclear. CDR1 is SGHTS, CDR2 YDEGEE, per germline. V lost 5 bases to trimming and J lost 0 bases, with 5 bases between them. The CDR3 covers 12 residues.

The gene calls are TRBV2 and TRBJ2-1; 8 bases line up with TRBD2. Germline loops: CDR1 SNHLY, CDR2 FYNNEI. The J segment lost 5 bases and the V segment lost 7 bases, leaving 7 bases of the junction unmatched. The CDR3 is made up of 14 amino acids. This CDR3 reads CASTERGPNNEQFF. CDR3 nucleotide sequence: TGTGCCAGCACGGAGCGGGGGCCTAACAATGAGCAGTTCTTC.

The V call is TRBV30, the J call TRBJ2-1; 9 bases line up with TRBD1. This CDR3 has 13 amino acids. Trimming took 8 bases from V and 3 from J; bases not matched to a gene: 5. The germline CDR1 and CDR2 sequences are GTSNPN and SVGIG (reference sequence). In DNA, the CDR3 is TGTGCCAGCACAGGGGGCGACTACAATGAGCAGTTCTTC. Its translation: CASTGGDYNEQFF. Full variable domain (outside the CDR3, taken from reference TRBV30 and TRBJ2-1): SQTIHQWPATLVQPVGSPLSLECTVEGTSNPNLYWYRQAAGRGLQLLFYSVGIGQISSEVPQNLSASRPQDRQFILSSKKLLLSDSGFYLCASTGGDYNEQFFGPGTRLTVL.

The chain is built from TRBV14 and TRBJ2-2; 9 bases agree with TRBD1. The length of the CDR3 is 15 residues. Germline V gene sequence: CDR1 SGHDN, CDR2 FVKESK. V was clipped by 3 bases and J by 3 bases; unmatched bases: 2. The CDR3 region is CASSHTGGYTGELFF. DNA of the CDR3: TGTGCCAGCAGCCACACAGGGGGCTACACCGGGGAGCTGTTTTTT.

This rearrangement joins TRBV14 to TRBJ2-5; weak D call: TRBD2 (6 bases). V gave up 4 bases and J gave up 4 bases, with 10 bases separating them. The CDR3 sequence is 13 residues long. Germline CDR1 SGHDN, CDR2 FVKESK. The CDR3 here is CASSPRLVETQYF. In DNA form, the CDR3 reads TGTGCCAGCAGCCCCCGACTAGTAGAGACCCAGTACTTC.